Listed below are T cell receptor beta chains from one sample, sequenced in a study of radiotherapy plus CTLA-4 blockade in lung cancer. Clones were read by immunoSEQ multiplex PCR, and TCRdb kept only the in-frame ones, dropping some. The sample includes tens of thousands of clones, around 84% of them seen just once. The sample was peripheral blood, taken from a patient treated with radiotherapy plus ipilimumab. These receptors were taken from a human donor with non-small cell lung cancer that progressed on radiotherapy plus ipilimumab. CDR3s include the opening cysteine and the closing phenylalanine or tryptophan.

j_call v_call cdr3_aa
TRBJ1-6 TRBV4-2 CASSPRQAGASDSPLHF
TRBJ1-6 TRBV7-9 CASSLVLLETAHNSPLHF
TRBJ2-7 TRBV5-4 CASSLGGDLLGEQYF
TRBJ1-2 TRBV9 CASSARTGGVSYGYTF
TRBJ2-5 TRBV29-1 CSVDRVSFQETQYF
TRBJ1-2 TRBV19 CASSLEDRTIYGYTF
TRBJ2-2 TRBV29-1 CSAPGQSTGELFF
TRBJ2-5 TRBV28 CASTTGGQETQYF
TRBJ2-2 TRBV4-1 CASSPRGSAGVPGELFF
TRBJ2-1 TRBV27 CASSRSGTSGYNEQFF
TRBJ2-6 TRBV7-9 CASSLGWGTGGANVLTF
TRBJ2-7 TRBV7-9 CASSLVSGYEQYF
TRBJ1-3 TRBV18 CASSPQGLSGNTIYF
TRBJ1-1 TRBV6-5 CASSYGTGRNTEAFF
TRBJ2-5 TRBV27 CASSLSGGRGRRETQYF
TRBJ2-7 TRBV27 CASSQISGAEQYF
TRBJ1-4 TRBV2 CASSENTGSNEKLFF
TRBJ1-2 TRBV10-3 CAITDNYGYTF
TRBJ2-7 TRBV4-1 CASSQVQGSLYEQYF
TRBJ1-2 TRBV11-2 CASSPELNYGYTF
TRBJ2-3 TRBV6-4 CASSDYRTGGTDTQYF
TRBJ2-7 TRBV12-2 CASRLEGDREGEQYF
TRBJ2-3 TRBV13 CASRPDRSTDTQYF
TRBJ2-2 TRBV30 CAWNRAGAFGELFF
TRBJ2-2 TRBV5-1 CASSDAGTRSTGELFF
TRBJ2-7 TRBV2 CASSVVYYEQYF
TRBJ2-2 TRBV7-2 CASSPDGQNTGELFF
TRBJ1-5 TRBV29-1 CSVAGGLDQPQHF
TRBJ1-1 TRBV7-2 CASSLGANTEAFF
TRBJ1-1 TRBV18 CASSPRQGGLPEAFF
TRBJ2-1 TRBV4-1 CASSLRDSGGLYNEQFF
TRBJ2-1 TRBV7-2 CASSLALKEVGNEQFF
TRBJ1-2 TRBV18 CASSPSAGGMGGYTF
TRBJ1-2 TRBV30 CAWSVLGYGGYTF
TRBJ1-3 TRBV5-8 CASSQGLWNTIYF
TRBJ2-3 TRBV5-1 CASSGLAPDTQYF
TRBJ2-3 TRBV18 CASRRSGGSDTQYF
TRBJ2-3 TRBV2 CASSESRLRIDTQYF
TRBJ1-1 TRBV5-1 CASSLTRTGNTEAFF
TRBJ2-7 TRBV6-5 CASSREVEQYF
TRBJ1-6 TRBV4-3 CASSQDPGSSYNSPLHF
TRBJ1-6 TRBV7-9 CASSLDSPGAPLHF
TRBJ2-1 TRBV19 CASTSNYNEQFF
TRBJ2-1 TRBV9 CASSPYTDYYNEQFF
TRBJ2-1 TRBV5-1 CASSPASGVYNEQFF
TRBJ2-2 TRBV6-5 CASSWGAAGELFF
TRBJ1-1 TRBV10-3 CAISGGRGQNTEAFF
TRBJ1-1 TRBV7-2 CASSRSVGENEAFF
TRBJ2-3 TRBV4-3 CASSLGRTGPPYF
TRBJ2-3 TRBV7-9 CASERGTQYF
TRBJ2-1 TRBV5-1 CASRGQGRSNEQFF
TRBJ2-7 TRBV7-8 CASSYYETGSYEQYF
TRBJ1-3 TRBV28 CASSLPARSGNTIYF
TRBJ2-1 TRBV9 CASSVAGRVGWYNEQFF
TRBJ1-5 TRBV7-3 CASSINSNQPQHF
TRBJ1-5 TRBV6-1 CASSGPGLRLQPQHF
TRBJ1-1 TRBV12-5 CASSGSGGGTPEAFF
TRBJ2-2 TRBV7-7 CASSFGGATGELFF